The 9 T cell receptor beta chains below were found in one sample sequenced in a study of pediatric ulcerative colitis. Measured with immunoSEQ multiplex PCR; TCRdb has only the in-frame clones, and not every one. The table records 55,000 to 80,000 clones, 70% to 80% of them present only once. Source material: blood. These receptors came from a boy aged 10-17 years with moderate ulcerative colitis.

CDR3 in DNA: TGTGCCAGCAGCCAAGATGTAGCCCCCAATACGCAGTATTTT. This gives the protein CASSQDVAPNTQYF. The rearrangement uses TRBV4-2 and TRBJ2-3, with no clear D. Germline V gene sequence: CDR1 LGHNA, CDR2 YNFKEQ. The CDR3 runs to 14 residues. V lost 0 bases and J lost 7, with 11 bases in between.

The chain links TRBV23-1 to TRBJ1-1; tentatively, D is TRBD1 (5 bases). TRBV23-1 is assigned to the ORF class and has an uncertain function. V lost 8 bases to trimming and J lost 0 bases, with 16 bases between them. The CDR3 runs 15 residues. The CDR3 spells CASLEGKAMNTEAFF. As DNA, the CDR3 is TGCGCCAGCTTAGAGGGGAAGGCGATGAACACTGAAGCTTTCTTT.

This chain's CDR3 is CATSPLDRGGGNQPQHF. CDR3 sequence (DNA): TGTGCCACCAGCCCCCTTGACAGGGGGGGCGGCAATCAGCCCCAGCATTTT. The chain couples TRBV15 to TRBJ1-5, with 9 bases fitting TRBD1. The V segment lost 5 bases and the J segment 2 bases; nucleotides outside the gene matches: 10. This CDR3 has 17 amino acids. Germline V CDR1 and CDR2: LNHNV, YYDKDF (reference sequence). Supplemented by reference TRBV15 and TRBJ1-5, the full variable domain reads DAMVIQNPRYQVTQFGKPVTLSCSQTLNHNVMYWYQQKSSQAPKLLFHYYDKDFNNEADTPDNFQSRRPNTSFCFLDIRSPGLGDTAMYLCATSPLDRGGGNQPQHFGDGTRLSIL.

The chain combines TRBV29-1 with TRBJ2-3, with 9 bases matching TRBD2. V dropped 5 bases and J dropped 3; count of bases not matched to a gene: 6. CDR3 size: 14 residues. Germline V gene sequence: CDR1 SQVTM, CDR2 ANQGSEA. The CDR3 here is CSVSGGRGTDTQYF. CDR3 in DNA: TGCAGCGTTTCCGGCGGGAGGGGTACAGATACGCAGTATTTT.

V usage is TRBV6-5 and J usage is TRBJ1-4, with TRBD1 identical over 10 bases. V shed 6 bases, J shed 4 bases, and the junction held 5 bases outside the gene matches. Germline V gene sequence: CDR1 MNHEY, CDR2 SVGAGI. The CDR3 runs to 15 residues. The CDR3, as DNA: TGTGCCAGCAGCCCGGACAGGGGGTTTAATGAAAAACTGTTTTTT. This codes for CASSPDRGFNEKLFF.

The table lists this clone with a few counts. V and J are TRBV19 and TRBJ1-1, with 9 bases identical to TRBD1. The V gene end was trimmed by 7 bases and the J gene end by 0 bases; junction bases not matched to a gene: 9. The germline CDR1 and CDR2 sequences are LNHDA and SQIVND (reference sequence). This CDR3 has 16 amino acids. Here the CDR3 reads CASKGTGLPMNTEAFF. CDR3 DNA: TGTGCCAGTAAAGGGACAGGGCTTCCCATGAACACTGAAGCTTTCTTT.

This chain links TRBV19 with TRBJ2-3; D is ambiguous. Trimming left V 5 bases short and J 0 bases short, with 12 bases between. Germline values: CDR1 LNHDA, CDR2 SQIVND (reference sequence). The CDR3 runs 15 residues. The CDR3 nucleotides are TGTGCCAGTAGTTACGTGTCGGCTAGCACAGATACGCAGTATTTT. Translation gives CASSYVSASTDTQYF. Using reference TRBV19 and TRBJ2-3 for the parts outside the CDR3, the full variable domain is DGGITQSPKYLFRKEGQNVTLSCEQNLNHDAMYWYRQDPGQGLRLIYYSQIVNDFQKGDIAEGYSVSREKKESFPLTVTSAQKNPTAFYLCASSYVSASTDTQYFGPGTRLTVL.

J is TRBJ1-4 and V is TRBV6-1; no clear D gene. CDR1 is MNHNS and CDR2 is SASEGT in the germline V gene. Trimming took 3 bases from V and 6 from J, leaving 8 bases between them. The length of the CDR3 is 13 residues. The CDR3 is CASSEQKDEKLFF. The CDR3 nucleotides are TGTGCCAGCAGTGAGCAGAAGGATGAAAAACTGTTTTTT.

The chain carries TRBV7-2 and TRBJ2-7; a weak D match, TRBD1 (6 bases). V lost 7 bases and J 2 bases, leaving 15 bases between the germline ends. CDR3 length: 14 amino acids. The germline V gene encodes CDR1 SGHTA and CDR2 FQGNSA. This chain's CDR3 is CASTNNRVAYEQYF. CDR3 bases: TGTGCCAGCACCAATAACAGGGTGGCCTACGAGCAGTACTTC.